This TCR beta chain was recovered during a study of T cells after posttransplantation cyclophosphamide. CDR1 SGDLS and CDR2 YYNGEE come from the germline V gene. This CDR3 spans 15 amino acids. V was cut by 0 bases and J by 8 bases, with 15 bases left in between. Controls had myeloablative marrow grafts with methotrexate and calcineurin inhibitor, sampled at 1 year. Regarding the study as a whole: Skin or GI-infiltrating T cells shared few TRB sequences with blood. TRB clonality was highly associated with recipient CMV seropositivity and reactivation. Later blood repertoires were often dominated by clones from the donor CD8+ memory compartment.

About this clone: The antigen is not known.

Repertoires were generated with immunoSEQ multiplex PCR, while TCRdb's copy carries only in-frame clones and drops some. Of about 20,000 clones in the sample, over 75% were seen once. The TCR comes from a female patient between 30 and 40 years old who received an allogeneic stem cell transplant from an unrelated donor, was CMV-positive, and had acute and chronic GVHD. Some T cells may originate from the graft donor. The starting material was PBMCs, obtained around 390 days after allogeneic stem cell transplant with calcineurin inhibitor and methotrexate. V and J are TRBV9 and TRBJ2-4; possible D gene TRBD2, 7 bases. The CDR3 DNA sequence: TGTGCCAGCAGCGTAGGTCTAGCGGAGGGGGACATTCAGTACTTC. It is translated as CASSVGLAEGDIQYF.